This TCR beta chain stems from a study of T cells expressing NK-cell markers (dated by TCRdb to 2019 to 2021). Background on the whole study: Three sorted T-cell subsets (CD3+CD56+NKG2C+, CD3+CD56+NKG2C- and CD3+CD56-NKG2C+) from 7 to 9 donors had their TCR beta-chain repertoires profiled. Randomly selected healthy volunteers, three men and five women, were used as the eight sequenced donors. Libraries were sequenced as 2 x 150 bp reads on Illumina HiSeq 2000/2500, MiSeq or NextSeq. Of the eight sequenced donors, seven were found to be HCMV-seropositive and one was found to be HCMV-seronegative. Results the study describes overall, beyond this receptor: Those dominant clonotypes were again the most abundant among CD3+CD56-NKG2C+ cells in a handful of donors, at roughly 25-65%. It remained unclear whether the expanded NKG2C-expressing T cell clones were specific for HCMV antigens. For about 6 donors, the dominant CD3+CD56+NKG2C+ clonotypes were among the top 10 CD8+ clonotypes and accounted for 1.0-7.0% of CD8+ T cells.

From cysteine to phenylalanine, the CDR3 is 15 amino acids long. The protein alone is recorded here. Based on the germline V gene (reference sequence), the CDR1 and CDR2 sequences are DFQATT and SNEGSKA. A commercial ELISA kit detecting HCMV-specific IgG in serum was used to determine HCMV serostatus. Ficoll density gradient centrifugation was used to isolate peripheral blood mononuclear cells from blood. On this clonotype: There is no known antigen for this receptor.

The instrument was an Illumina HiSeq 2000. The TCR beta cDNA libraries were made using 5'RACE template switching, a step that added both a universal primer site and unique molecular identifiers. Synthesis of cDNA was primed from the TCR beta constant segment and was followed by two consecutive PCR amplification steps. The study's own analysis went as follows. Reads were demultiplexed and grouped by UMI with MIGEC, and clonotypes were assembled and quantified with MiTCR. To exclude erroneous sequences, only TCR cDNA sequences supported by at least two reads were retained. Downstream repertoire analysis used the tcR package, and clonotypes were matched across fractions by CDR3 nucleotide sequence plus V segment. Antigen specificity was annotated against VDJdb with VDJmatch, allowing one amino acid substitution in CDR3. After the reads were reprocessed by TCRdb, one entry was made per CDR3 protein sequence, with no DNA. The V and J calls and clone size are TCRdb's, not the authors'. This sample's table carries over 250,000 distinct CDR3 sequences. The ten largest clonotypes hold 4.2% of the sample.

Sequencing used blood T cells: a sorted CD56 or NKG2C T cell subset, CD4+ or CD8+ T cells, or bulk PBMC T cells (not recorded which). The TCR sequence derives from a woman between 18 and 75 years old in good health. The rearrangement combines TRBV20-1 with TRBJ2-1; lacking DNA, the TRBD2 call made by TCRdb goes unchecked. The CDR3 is CSASTGLAGGGEQFF.